These T cell receptor beta chains were read from a single sample in a study of early T cells in non-severe SARS-CoV-2 infection. TCRdb recomputed calls from the 5' RACE reads with MiXCR, one row per CDR3 protein. The sample records 55,000 to 75,000 distinct CDR3 sequences, about 12% being singletons. The material sequenced was whole blood. Receptor source: an adult who was a healthcare worker with PCR-confirmed SARS-CoV-2 infection or an uninfected control (not recorded which). CDR3s include the opening cysteine and the closing phenylalanine or tryptophan. A D gene is named only where the DNA matches it firmly. Some rows have no size entry. The others give once, few or many, or a class for an expanded clone.

D: TRBD1
size: many
V: TRBV6-2/TRBV6-3
J: TRBJ2-7
DNA: TGTGCCAGCAGCCGCCTCCCGGGACAGGGGGCCGAGCAGTACTTC
CDR3: CASSRLPGQGAEQYF

D: .
size: many
V: TRBV5-4
J: TRBJ2-7
DNA: TGTGCCAGCAGCTCCGGGGGCACCTACGAGCAGTACTTC
CDR3: CASSSGGTYEQYF

D: TRBD1
size: .
V: TRBV7-2
J: TRBJ1-5
DNA: TGTGCCAGCAGGTTGACAGGGAATCAGCCCCAGCATTTT
CDR3: CASRLTGNQPQHF

D: .
size: many
V: TRBV7-2
J: TRBJ2-3
DNA: TGTGCCAGCAGCCCCCGGATCCATACAGATACGCAGTATTTT
CDR3: CASSPRIHTDTQYF

D: .
size: .
V: TRBV2
J: TRBJ2-2
DNA: TGTGCCAGCAAGGACGGCCGGTCCCATCGAGTGGGAGGAACCGGGGAGCTGTTTTTT
CDR3: CASKDGRSHRVGGTGELFF

D: TRBD2
size: many
V: TRBV29-1
J: TRBJ2-1
DNA: TGCAGCGTTGATAGCCGGGAGGCCCCCTACAATGAGCAGTTCTTC
CDR3: CSVDSREAPYNEQFF

D: .
size: .
V: TRBV20-1
J: TRBJ1-4
DNA: TGCAGTGCTTCTCATGGGACCCTACTATCGGCGAATGAAAAACTGTTTTTT
CDR3: CSASHGTLLSANEKLFF

D: TRBD2
size: many
V: TRBV5-4
J: TRBJ2-3
DNA: TGTGCCAGCAGCTTGGAGGCCGGGGGGGCGACAGATACGCAGTATTTT
CDR3: CASSLEAGGATDTQYF

D: TRBD2
size: many
V: TRBV28
J: TRBJ2-1
DNA: TGTGCCAGCAGTCTAGCGGAGAAGCAGTTCTTC
CDR3: CASSLAEKQFF

D: .
size: many
V: TRBV20-1
J: TRBJ1-6
DNA: TGCAGTGCACATCTGGGAGGGGGGAACGGTTCACCCCTCCACTTT
CDR3: CSAHLGGGNGSPLHF

D: .
size: many
V: TRBV5-4
J: TRBJ1-5
DNA: TGTGCCAGCAGTACCCATCCTAGGGATCAGCCCCAGCATTTT
CDR3: CASSTHPRDQPQHF

D: .
size: few
V: TRBV28
J: TRBJ1-1
DNA: TGTGCCAGCAGTCCACCGTGGACTGAAGCTTTCTTT
CDR3: CASSPPWTEAFF

D: .
size: many
V: TRBV24-1
J: TRBJ2-1
DNA: TGTGCCACCAGTGACCCCCGGACAGGGAGGGATGAGCAGTTCTTC
CDR3: CATSDPRTGRDEQFF

D: TRBD2
size: many
V: TRBV4-2
J: TRBJ2-3
DNA: TGTGCCAGCAGCCAAGAAGGCGGGGGGGTCACAGATACGCAGTATTTT
CDR3: CASSQEGGGVTDTQYF

D: .
size: many
V: TRBV11-2
J: TRBJ2-7
DNA: TGTGCCAGCAGCTTAAGAAAATCGGGTGGGTTTTCGACCTACGAGCAGTACTTC
CDR3: CASSLRKSGGFSTYEQYF

D: .
size: .
V: TRBV6-2/TRBV6-3
J: TRBJ2-1
DNA: TGTGCCAGCACCCTACCCCGGGGAGAGCAGTTCTTC
CDR3: CASTLPRGEQFF

D: .
size: many
V: TRBV6-4
J: TRBJ2-7
DNA: TGTGCCAGCAGTGAAGTCGCAGGGTTAGGGTACGAGCAGTACTTC
CDR3: CASSEVAGLGYEQYF

D: .
size: many
V: TRBV18
J: TRBJ2-3
DNA: TGTGCCAGCTCAATTATCACAGATACGCAGTATTTT
CDR3: CASSIITDTQYF

D: .
size: many
V: TRBV10-2
J: TRBJ2-1
DNA: TGCGCCAGCAGTGAAGGTAGCAGCTACAATGAGCAGTTCTTC
CDR3: CASSEGSSYNEQFF

D: .
size: many
V: TRBV28
J: TRBJ2-3
DNA: TGTGCCAGCAGTTTGTCATTTTTGAGGGGGAGGTTCGATACGCAGTATTTT
CDR3: CASSLSFLRGRFDTQYF

D: .
size: many
V: TRBV12-3/TRBV12-4
J: TRBJ2-1
DNA: TGTGCCAGCAGTTTCCTTCAGAATGAGCAGTTCTTC
CDR3: CASSFLQNEQFF

D: .
size: many
V: TRBV20-1
J: TRBJ1-4
DNA: TGCAGTGCTAGAGATTTGAAGGGTACAGATAATGAAAAACTGTTTTTT
CDR3: CSARDLKGTDNEKLFF

D: .
size: many
V: TRBV5-1
J: TRBJ1-1
DNA: TGCGCCAGCAGCTCTGGGATGGAGAACACTGAAGCTTTCTTT
CDR3: CASSSGMENTEAFF

D: TRBD2
size: many
V: TRBV28
J: TRBJ2-5
DNA: TGTGCCAGCAGAACCTTTCTAGCGGGAGGAGAGACCCAGTACTTC
CDR3: CASRTFLAGGETQYF

D: TRBD2
size: many
V: TRBV14
J: TRBJ2-1
DNA: TGTGCCAGCAGGCGCACTCTAGCGGGATCCTACAATGAGCAGTTCTTC
CDR3: CASRRTLAGSYNEQFF

D: .
size: many
V: TRBV5-6
J: TRBJ2-5
DNA: TGTGCCAGCAGCTCTACCCAAGTGGGAGAGACCCAGTACTTC
CDR3: CASSSTQVGETQYF

D: .
size: many
V: TRBV29-1
J: TRBJ2-1
DNA: TGCAGCTCCTTAGTCGGGGGGCCGGATGAGCAGTTCTTC
CDR3: CSSLVGGPDEQFF

D: .
size: medium-sized
V: TRBV24-1
J: TRBJ2-1
DNA: TGTGCCACCAGTGAGCCGAACATCAATGAGCAGTTCTTC
CDR3: CATSEPNINEQFF

D: TRBD2
size: .
V: TRBV9
J: TRBJ2-1
DNA: TGTGCCAGCAGCCTACGTTACGTTAGCGGGGGAGAGAACTACAATGAGCAGTTCTTC
CDR3: CASSLRYVSGGENYNEQFF

D: .
size: many
V: TRBV18
J: TRBJ1-1
DNA: TGTGCCAGCTCACCGGGGACACAGAACACTGAAGCTTTCTTT
CDR3: CASSPGTQNTEAFF

D: .
size: many
V: TRBV30
J: TRBJ1-5
DNA: TGTGCCTGGAGTGAAAAAAGTTCCGGATTCAATCAGCCCCAGCATTTT
CDR3: CAWSEKSSGFNQPQHF

D: TRBD2
size: few
V: TRBV12-3/TRBV12-4
J: TRBJ2-5
DNA: TGTGCCAGCAGTTTAGCTATAGCGGGAAGGGGGGAGACCCAGTACTTC
CDR3: CASSLAIAGRGETQYF

D: .
size: .
V: TRBV20-1
J: TRBJ2-5
DNA: TGCAGTGCTAGAGTGGCGAACCTTATAGCCCAAGAGACCCAGTACTTC
CDR3: CSARVANLIAQETQYF

D: TRBD2
size: many
V: TRBV19
J: TRBJ2-3
DNA: TGTGCCAGTAGTATTCTAGCGGGGGGCCAGGATACGCAGTATTTT
CDR3: CASSILAGGQDTQYF

D: TRBD2
size: few
V: TRBV6-2/TRBV6-3
J: TRBJ2-1
DNA: TGTGCCAGCAGAGCGGGAGTAATTGAGCAGTTCTTC
CDR3: CASRAGVIEQFF

D: TRBD1
size: many
V: TRBV7-9
J: TRBJ1-6
DNA: TGTGCCAGCAGCCCCACTGGACAGGGGCTGAATTCACCCCTCCACTTT
CDR3: CASSPTGQGLNSPLHF

D: .
size: .
V: TRBV7-9
J: TRBJ2-5
DNA: TGTGCCAGCAACGGTAGTGGGGAAGAGACCCAGTACTTC
CDR3: CASNGSGEETQYF

D: .
size: many
V: TRBV7-2
J: TRBJ2-7
DNA: TGTGCCAGCAGCTTACAACAGAACTCCTACGAGCAGTACTTC
CDR3: CASSLQQNSYEQYF

D: .
size: many
V: TRBV6-2/TRBV6-3
J: TRBJ2-1
DNA: TGTGCCAGCAACCCCGATAGGACCGCTCTGGACAATGAGCAGTTCTTC
CDR3: CASNPDRTALDNEQFF

D: TRBD2
size: many
V: TRBV7-8
J: TRBJ2-3
DNA: TGTGCCAGCAGCTTAGTCATTATAGCGGGAGCTAGCACAGATACGCAGTATTTT
CDR3: CASSLVIIAGASTDTQYF

D: .
size: .
V: TRBV28
J: TRBJ1-6
DNA: TGTGCCAGCAGTTCCCCGGGGCCCTCACTCACTAGGTCCTATAATTCACCCCTCCACTTT
CDR3: CASSSPGPSLTRSYNSPLHF

D: TRBD1
size: .
V: TRBV10-3
J: TRBJ1-6
DNA: TGTGCCATTAAGACAGGGCTGGATTCACCCCTCCACTTT
CDR3: CAIKTGLDSPLHF

D: .
size: many
V: TRBV21-1
J: TRBJ1-5
DNA: TGTGCCAGCAGCAAAGCTACGAACAGGTTCAATCAGCCCCAGCATTTT
CDR3: CASSKATNRFNQPQHF

D: .
size: few
V: TRBV7-2
J: TRBJ2-1
DNA: TGTGCCAGCAGCCCCCACAGAGACAATGAGCAGTTCTTC
CDR3: CASSPHRDNEQFF

D: TRBD1
size: .
V: TRBV6-1
J: TRBJ2-3
DNA: TGTGCCAGCAGTGAAACAGGGGCCGGAGATACGCAGTATTTT
CDR3: CASSETGAGDTQYF